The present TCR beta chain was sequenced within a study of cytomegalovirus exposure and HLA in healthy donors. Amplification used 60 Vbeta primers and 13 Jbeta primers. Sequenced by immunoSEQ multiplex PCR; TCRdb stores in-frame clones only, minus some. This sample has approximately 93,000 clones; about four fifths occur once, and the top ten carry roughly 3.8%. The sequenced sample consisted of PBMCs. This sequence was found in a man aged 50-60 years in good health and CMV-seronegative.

Here the CDR3 reads CASSSRDSNEKLFF. In nucleotides, the CDR3 is TGTGCCAGCAGCTCGAGGGACAGCAATGAAAAACTGTTTTTT. This chain links TRBV7-9 with TRBJ1-4, with 7 nucleotides matching TRBD1. Germline assignment: CDR1 SEHNR and CDR2 FQNEAQ (reference sequence). V was pared by 4 bases and J by 5 bases, with 4 bases of the junction left unmatched. This CDR3 comprises 14 residues.